The 19 T cell receptor beta chains below all came from one sample that was sequenced in a study of T-cell memory formation after mild COVID-19 (dated by TCRdb to the early 2020s). Library generation was performed with 5' RACE. The listed sequencing device is Illumina NovaSeq 6000. The raw public reads went through TCRdb reprocessing: fastp at Q25, MiXCR clone calling, in-frame beta chains kept. Entries are consolidated by CDR3 protein sequence, retaining the most common genes and DNA. Recorded for this sample are 500,000 to 600,000 distinct CDR3 sequences; approximately 18% of them occurred a single time. 9.5% to 15% of the sample comes from the top ten. The sample taken for sequencing was PBMCs or a T cell subset sorted from them (not recorded which). Receptor source: an adult woman who had mild COVID-19 (a few samples of this study predate the infection). The sample titles of this study are shuffled in the database, so cell type and time point are left out; the donor was told from shared clones.

J is TRBJ2-3 and V is TRBV20-1; possible D gene TRBD2, 5 bases. Germline CDR1 DFQATT, CDR2 SNEGSKA (reference sequence). The CDR3 runs 15 residues. The V and J ends lost 5 bases and 5 bases respectively, with 20 bases between them. This CDR3 is CSASVRGISRDTQYF. As DNA, the CDR3 is TGCAGTGCTTCGGTCAGAGGGATATCGAGAGATACGCAGTATTTT.

This clonotype has more than one count but fewer than ten. The chain combines TRBV12-3 or TRBV12-4 with TRBJ1-2; tentative D call: TRBD1 (6 bases). The CDR3 runs 17 residues. V was cut by 9 bases and J by 4 bases, with 27 bases left in between. CDR3 sequence: CASSGDDLGHPRYGYTF. The CDR3 DNA reads as TGTGCCAGTTCGGGGGATGACTTGGGACACCCGCGCTATGGCTACACCTTC.

Many counts were recorded for this clonotype. The V gene is TRBV4-3, the J gene TRBJ2-3; 9 bases are shared with TRBD2. The germline V gene has CDR1 LGHNA and CDR2 YSLEER. V shed 0 bases and J 5 bases; nucleotides not matched to a gene: 6. The CDR3 length is 16 residues. CDR3 nucleotide sequence: TGCGCCAGCAGCCAAGATAGCGGGAGCCGAGGAGATACGCAGTATTTT. It is translated as CASSQDSGSRGDTQYF.

The V and J genes are TRBV6-2 or TRBV6-3 and TRBJ2-1; D gene ambiguous. Trimming left V 7 bases short and J 14 bases short, with 18 bases between. The V gene's germline CDR1 is MNHEY and CDR2 SVGEGT. The CDR3 is 12 amino acids. The CDR3 DNA follows: TGTGCCAGCAACCAACTTCCGGGCCAAGAGTTCTTC. Its translation: CASNQLPGQEFF.

The sample holds a few counts of this clonotype. V and J are TRBV29-1 and TRBJ2-3, with D possibly being TRBD1 or TRBD2 (5 bases each). V lost 5 bases and J 4 bases, leaving 19 bases between the germline ends. CDR1 SQVTM and CDR2 ANQGSEA come from the germline V gene. CDR3 length: 15 residues. For the CDR3, the DNA is TGCAGCGTTTTCCCCGGGACCGAGAAGGCAGATACGCAGTATTTT. This translates into CSVFPGTEKADTQYF.

The rearrangement uses TRBV29-1 and TRBJ2-1, with D perhaps matching TRBD1 (6 bases). The length of the CDR3 is 13 residues. The V gene's germline CDR1 is SQVTM and CDR2 ANQGSEA. V was pared by 7 bases and J by 5 bases, with 15 bases between. Here the CDR3 reads CSAASTGNNEQFF. DNA of the CDR3: TGCAGCGCCGCCTCGACAGGAAACAATGAGCAGTTCTTC.

J is TRBJ1-1 and V is TRBV3-1, with TRBD1 as a possible D gene (5 bases). V lost 3 bases to trimming and J lost 2 bases, with 13 bases between them. There are 15 residues in the CDR3. The germline gives CDR1 LGHDT, CDR2 YNNKEL (reference sequence). The CDR3 region is CASSHFGTGNTEAFF. In DNA form, the CDR3 reads TGTGCCAGCAGCCATTTCGGGACGGGAAACACTGAAGCTTTCTTT.

This clonotype was seen a handful of times. The rearrangement links TRBV7-3 to TRBJ2-1, with 12 positions matching TRBD2. Germline-derived CDR1 and CDR2 are SGHTA and FQGTGA. J gave up 7 bases and V 2 bases, and 9 bases lay outside the gene matches. CDR3 size: 17 residues. DNA for the CDR3: TGTGCCAGCAGCTTATCCGGCGGAGGACTAGCGGGAAATGAGCAGTTCTTC. Encoded protein: CASSLSGGGLAGNEQFF.

This clonotype was detected a few times. The chain links TRBV10-3 to TRBJ1-5; possibly TRBD1 for D (5 bases). Germline V gene sequence: CDR1 ENHRY, CDR2 SYGVKD. V lost 2 bases and J lost 6, with 8 bases in between. The CDR3 totals 13 residues. CDR3 sequence (DNA): TGTGCCATCAGTGAGAAGGGGCGTCAGCCCCAGCATTTT. This gives the protein CAISEKGRQPQHF.

This rearrangement joins TRBV29-1 to TRBJ2-5; unclear D gene. This CDR3 is built from 15 residues. V dropped 0 bases and J dropped 6 bases, with 17 bases sitting between them. Germline V gene lookup returns CDR1 SQVTM and CDR2 ANQGSEA. CDR3: CSVEDLFMGQKTQYF. Written as DNA, the CDR3 is TGCAGCGTTGAAGACCTTTTCATGGGCCAGAAGACCCAGTACTTC.

This clonotype was counted only a few times. V usage is TRBV7-2 and J usage is TRBJ2-5; 7 nucleotides align to TRBD1. Germline loops: CDR1 SGHTA, CDR2 FQGNSA. Trimming took 5 bases from V and 4 from J; bases not matched to a gene: 7. The CDR3 covers 14 residues. As DNA, the CDR3 is TGTGCCAGCAGCCCACAGGGGCTCCCAGAGACCCAGTACTTC. Protein product: CASSPQGLPETQYF.

The chain carries TRBV5-1 and TRBJ2-3; 10 bases are a match to TRBD1. V lost 3 bases and J lost 4; bases outside the gene matches: 5. This CDR3 region has 15 residues. Germline V gene data show CDR1 as SGHRS and CDR2 as YFSETQ. The CDR3 region has the DNA TGCGCCAGCAGCTACAGACAGGGGGCCCCAGATACGCAGTATTTT. Translating gives CASSYRQGAPDTQYF.

Comments on this clonotype: At one boundary the junction diverges from the germline segment, which might be a read error. V is TRBV7-6 and J is TRBJ2-3, with TRBD1 matching 7 bases. CDR3 size: 14 residues. The germline V gene has CDR1 SGHVS and CDR2 FNYEAQ. The CDR3 DNA reads TGTTCCAGCAGCTTACCTACAGGGGCAGATACGCAGTATTTT. This gives the protein CSSSLPTGADTQYF.

This clonotype appeared a few times. The J gene is TRBJ2-7, the V gene TRBV20-1; 8 bases are a match to TRBD2. The CDR3 length is 13 residues. V lost 5 bases, J lost 6 bases, and 9 bases stayed unmatched. Germline V gives CDR1 DFQATT, CDR2 SNEGSKA (reference sequence). CDR3 sequence reads: CSAPGTSWGEQYF. The CDR3 DNA sequence: TGCAGTGCTCCCGGGACTAGTTGGGGCGAGCAGTACTTC.

The chain recombines TRBV7-9 with TRBJ2-1; D is ambiguous. Trimming pared 5 bases from V and 0 bases from J, leaving 11 bases between. The CDR3 loop spans 15 amino acids. The germline gives CDR1 SEHNR, CDR2 FQNEAQ (reference sequence). In DNA, the CDR3 is TGTGCCAGCAGCCCGGTTTTTGGCTCCTACAATGAGCAGTTCTTC. Translated: CASSPVFGSYNEQFF.

The V gene is TRBV12-3 or TRBV12-4, the J gene TRBJ2-7; 7 positions agree with TRBD1. V lost 5 bases to trimming and J lost 2 bases; unmatched junction nucleotides: 12. CDR3 length: 16 amino acids. The CDR3 sequence: CASSPDRLHTTYEQYF. The CDR3 bases are TGTGCCAGCAGTCCGGACAGGCTCCATACCACCTACGAGCAGTACTTC.

This clonotype has only a few counts. The rearrangement links TRBV5-1 to TRBJ1-4; TRBD1 is a possible D gene (6 bases). V shed 0 bases and J shed 8 bases, with 17 bases lying between them. Per the germline V gene, CDR1 is SGHRS and CDR2 is YFSETQ. CDR3 length: 16 amino acids. CDR3 region: CASSLAPGTNGEKLFF. DNA for the CDR3: TGCGCCAGCAGCTTGGCCCCCGGGACAAATGGGGAAAAACTGTTTTTT. Drawing the rest from reference TRBV5-1 and TRBJ1-4, the complete variable domain is KAGVTQTPRYLIKTRGQQVTLSCSPISGHRSVSWYQQTPGQGLQFLFEYFSETQRNKGNFPGRFSGRQFSNSRSEMNVSTLELGDSALYLCASSLAPGTNGEKLFFGSGTQLSVL.

The genes are TRBV20-1 and TRBJ1-5; no clear D gene. This CDR3 has 13 amino acids. Per germline, CDR1 DFQATT and CDR2 SNEGSKA (reference sequence). Trimming cost V 2 bases and J 5 bases, with 10 bases left between them. CDR3 region: CSARSGEDQPQHF. In DNA form, the CDR3 reads TGCAGTGCTAGATCGGGCGAAGATCAGCCCCAGCATTTT.

This clonotype was counted a few times. The gene calls are TRBV15 and TRBJ2-7; D not resolved. The CDR3 length is 14 residues. The V gene's germline CDR1 is LNHNV and CDR2 YYDKDF (reference sequence). V shed 3 bases and J shed 3 bases, with 12 bases lying between them. The CDR3 DNA is TGTGCCACCAGCAGCGGTGGGGTGGGCTACGAGCAGTACTTC. Its translation: CATSSGGVGYEQYF.